The 22 T cell receptor beta chains listed next were all sequenced from one sample in a study of T cells in localized non-small cell lung cancer. The data were produced by immunoSEQ multiplex PCR, yet TCRdb's version contains in-frame clones alone and is incomplete. The data show 52,000 or so clones, over 80% seen once. Sequenced material: peripheral blood mononuclear cells, taken before any cancer treatment. These receptors originate from a man aged 40 to 70 with stage III lung adenocarcinoma.

This clone was detected only once. The same CDR3 arises from other DNA sequences in this sample as well. In DNA form, the CDR3 reads TGTGCCAGCAGTTACTCGGGGACAGGGGGCAATCAGCCCCAGCATTTT. This gives the protein CASSYSGTGGNQPQHF. The chain joins TRBV6-5 to TRBJ1-5, with 10 bases identical to TRBD1. V was clipped by 0 bases and J by 2 bases; unmatched bases: 1. Germline CDR1 reads MNHEY; CDR2 reads SVGAGI. This CDR3 has 16 amino acids.

V is TRBV7-2 and J is TRBJ2-3; D gene uncertain. The germline V gene has CDR1 SGHTA and CDR2 FQGNSA. The CDR3 covers 13 residues. Trimming took off 8 bases at V and 2 bases at J, with 11 bases between the two ends. The CDR3 bases are TGTGCCAGCGGGCCCAGGTACACAGATACGCAGTATTTT. Residues: CASGPRYTDTQYF.

V and J are TRBV25-1 and TRBJ2-2, with TRBD2 matching 8 bases. With 2 bases clipped from V and 2 bases from J, the junction kept 7 bases outside the gene matches. Germline CDR1 is MGHDK and CDR2 is SYGVNS. The CDR3 is made up of 17 amino acids. In DNA, the CDR3 is TGTGCCAGCAGTGAACTCTTCGGGAGGGATAACACCGGGGAGCTGTTTTTT. Translation gives CASSELFGRDNTGELFF.

This clone was picked up a small number of times. V usage is TRBV6-6 and J usage is TRBJ1-3, with 7 bases matching TRBD1. CDR3 length equals 14 residues. The germline V gene encodes CDR1 MNHNY and CDR2 SVGAGI (reference sequence). The ends lost 6 bases at V and 2 bases at J; junction bases unmatched: 4. CDR3 protein: CASSSQGTGNTIYF. CDR3 nucleotides: TGTGCCAGCAGCTCACAGGGGACTGGAAACACCATATATTTT.

The chain couples TRBV2 to TRBJ2-7; D is perhaps TRBD1 (6 bases). Trimming removed 7 bases from V and 1 base from J, with 14 bases in between. The CDR3 has 14 amino acids. Germline V gives CDR1 SNHLY, CDR2 FYNNEI. The CDR3 DNA reads as TGTGCCAGCATCGACAGGTACCGTTCCTACGAGCAGTACTTC. Translated: CASIDRYRSYEQYF.

Note on this clone: This specimen includes other DNA sequences encoding the same CDR3. Here the CDR3 reads CASRGASNQPQHF. Written as DNA, the CDR3 is TGTGCCAGCAGGGGGGCTTCCAATCAGCCCCAGCATTTT. The chain links TRBV28 to TRBJ1-5, with D tentatively TRBD1 (6 bases). Trimming removed 6 bases from V and 3 bases from J, with 9 bases in between. Germline V lookup: CDR1 MDHEN, CDR2 SYDVKM. The CDR3 has 13 amino acids.

J is TRBJ1-6 and V is TRBV7-2; no definite D call. Between the trimmed V and J ends, which lost 5 bases and 7 bases, there was a span of 15 bases. The CDR3 length is 15 residues. Germline V CDR1 and CDR2: SGHTA, FQGNSA. CDR3 sequence (DNA): TGTGCCAGCAGCCCCCGAGGTCAGTTAAATTCACCCCTCCACTTT. Protein: CASSPRGQLNSPLHF.

V gene TRBV11-3 combines with J gene TRBJ1-1, with 7 bases aligning to TRBD1. CDR3 length: 13 residues. Losses at the gene ends were 5 bases for V and 9 bases for J; bases not matched to a gene: 9. CDR1 and CDR2 (germline): SGHNT, YENEEA. Here the CDR3 reads CASSGLDREKAFF. The CDR3 bases are TGTGCCAGCAGCGGGCTAGACAGGGAGAAAGCTTTCTTT.

The chain employs TRBV7-9 and TRBJ1-2; D is perhaps TRBD1 (5 bases). Germline values: CDR1 SEHNR, CDR2 FQNEAQ (reference sequence). The CDR3 is 13 residues long. The germline V and J ends were trimmed by 1 base and 6 bases, with 9 bases remaining between them. CDR3 bases: TGTGCCAGCAGCTTAGGGCAGGGTGATGGCTACACCTTC. Translating gives CASSLGQGDGYTF.

This clone was observed a handful of times. The J gene is TRBJ2-2, the V gene TRBV5-1; 9 nucleotides match TRBD1. This CDR3 region has 15 residues. The J segment lost 6 bases and the V segment lost 3 bases, leaving 6 bases of the junction unmatched. The V gene's germline CDR1 is SGHRS and CDR2 YFSETQ. For the CDR3, the DNA is TGCGCCAGCAGCTCGGGGGGACAGGGATCCGGGGAGCTGTTTTTT. Translated: CASSSGGQGSGELFF.

The V and J genes are TRBV5-6 and TRBJ2-1; D is perhaps TRBD2 (7 bases). Trimming removed 0 bases from V and 2 bases from J, with 9 bases in between. This CDR3 has 15 amino acids. Germline loops: CDR1 SGHDT, CDR2 YYEEEE. CDR3 in amino acids: CASSLGGGPYNEQFF. DNA of the CDR3: TGTGCCAGCAGCTTGGGCGGGGGCCCCTACAATGAGCAGTTCTTC.

Notes on this clone: Other DNA sequences in this sample translate to the same CDR3. The V call is TRBV7-9, the J call TRBJ2-1; weak D call: TRBD1 (6 bases). The V and J ends lost 5 bases and 8 bases respectively, with 22 bases between them. This CDR3 region has 16 residues. Germline lookup yields CDR1 SEHNR and CDR2 FQNEAQ (reference sequence). CDR3 loop: CASSPPLVPRGDEQFF. The CDR3 bases are TGTGCCAGCAGCCCCCCCCTAGTCCCCAGGGGCGATGAGCAGTTCTTC.

The V call is TRBV7-9, the J call TRBJ1-5; the D gene is possibly TRBD1 (5 bases). V dropped 0 bases and J dropped 10 bases, with 13 bases sitting between them. The CDR3 totals 14 residues. Germline assignment: CDR1 SEHNR and CDR2 FQNEAQ (reference sequence). The CDR3 DNA sequence: TGTGCCAGCAGCTTAGCGGGGGGGGAGGCTCCCCAGCATTTT. Translation gives CASSLAGGEAPQHF.

This chain links TRBV27 with TRBJ2-5; 9 nucleotides align to TRBD1. CDR1 is MNHEY and CDR2 is SMNVEV in the germline V gene (reference sequence). This CDR3 region has 14 residues. Unmatched junction bases numbered 7, after V lost 4 bases and J lost 7 bases. The CDR3 nucleotides read TGTGCCAGCAGTTCACCGGGACAGGGAGGGACCCAGTACTTC. Translated, it gives CASSSPGQGGTQYF.

This chain links TRBV7-7 with TRBJ2-5; D tentatively fits TRBD1 or TRBD2 (5 bases each). The CDR3 runs 14 residues. The V end lost 5 bases, the J end lost 3 bases, and 13 bases lay between the germline ends. Per the germline V gene, CDR1 is SSHAT and CDR2 is FNYEAQ (reference sequence). The CDR3 is CASSPQDGKETQYF. The DNA of the CDR3 is TGTGCCAGCAGCCCACAGGACGGGAAAGAGACCCAGTACTTC. The full variable domain, rest sourced from reference TRBV7-7 and TRBJ2-5, is GAGVSQSPRYKVTKRGQDVTLRCDPISSHATLYWYQQALGQGPEFLTYFNYEAQPDKSGLPSDRFSAERPEGSISTLTIQRTEQRDSAMYRCASSPQDGKETQYFGPGTRLLVL.

The chain recombines TRBV5-1 with TRBJ2-3; 12 nucleotides align to TRBD2. The CDR3 contains 18 residues. Germline values: CDR1 SGHRS, CDR2 YFSETQ. V trimming: 0 bases; J trimming: 2 bases; junction bases outside the gene matches: 7. The CDR3 DNA sequence: TGCGCCAGCAGCTTGGGACTAGCGGGGGCCGCCATCACAGATACGCAGTATTTT. Translation gives CASSLGLAGAAITDTQYF.

The rearrangement joins TRBV28 to TRBJ2-7, with D unclear. Germline-derived CDR1 and CDR2 are MDHEN and SYDVKM. V lost 6 bases, J lost 3 bases, and 9 bases lay in between. This CDR3 contains 12 residues. The CDR3 loop is CASSPEYYEQYF. CDR3 DNA: TGTGCCAGCAGCCCCGAGTACTACGAGCAGTACTTC.

This clone was picked up a small number of times. V and J are TRBV25-1 and TRBJ1-5; 7 nucleotides agree with TRBD1. J was trimmed by 2 bases and V by 6 bases; bases with no gene match: 7. Germline CDR1 MGHDK, CDR2 SYGVNS. There are 15 residues in the CDR3. This CDR3 reads CASSATGMGNQPQHF. The CDR3 nucleotides read TGTGCCAGCAGCGCGACAGGGATGGGCAATCAGCCCCAGCATTTT. The full variable domain, with the rest looked up from reference TRBV25-1 and TRBJ1-5, is EADIYQTPRYLVIGTGKKITLECSQTMGHDKMYWYQQDPGMELHLIHYSYGVNSTEKGDLSSESTVSRIRTEHFPLTLESARPSHTSQYLCASSATGMGNQPQHFGDGTRLSIL.

A single count supports this clone. CDR3 nucleotides: TGTGCCAGCAGCGGTGGGACAGGCGCGGTCTACGAGCAGTACTTC. As protein: CASSGGTGAVYEQYF. The chain uses TRBV7-6 and TRBJ2-7; the match to TRBD1 covers 8 bases. The CDR3 totals 15 residues. V was clipped by 5 bases and J by 3 bases; unmatched bases: 9. From germline, CDR1 is SGHVS and CDR2 FNYEAQ. The whole variable domain, remainder taken from reference TRBV7-6 and TRBJ2-7, is GAGVSQSPRYKVTKRGQDVALRCDPISGHVSLYWYRQALGQGPEFLTYFNYEAQQDKSGLPNDRFSAERPEGSISTLTIQRTEQRDSAMYRCASSGGTGAVYEQYFGPGTRLTVT.

Written as DNA, the CDR3 is TGTGCCAGCTCACCAACGGACAGGAGATCCTACGAGCAGTACTTC. Protein product: CASSPTDRRSYEQYF. The chain employs TRBV18 and TRBJ2-7; 7 nucleotides align to TRBD1. V gave up 2 bases and J gave up 1 base; unmatched junction bases: 5. The CDR3 is 15 amino acids. In germline, CDR1 is KGHSH, CDR2 LQKENI.

The CDR3 coding sequence is TGTGCCAGCAGTCCGGGACTAGGTTCTCTGAGGACCGGGGAGCTGTTTTTT. Amino acids: CASSPGLGSLRTGELFF. The rearrangement links TRBV6-4 to TRBJ2-2, with 8 positions matching TRBD2. Trimming cost V 5 bases and J 5 bases; bases outside gene matches: 13. The CDR3 is made up of 17 amino acids. Per germline, CDR1 MRHNA and CDR2 SNTAGT.

The genes are TRBV2 and TRBJ2-6; 11 bases match TRBD1. There are 18 residues in the CDR3. The junction had 4 bases not matched to a gene; V was cut back by 3 bases and J by 0 bases. The germline gives CDR1 SNHLY, CDR2 FYNNEI. CDR3 sequence: CASSEGTGGPSGANVLTF. In nucleotides, the CDR3 is TGTGCCAGCAGTGAGGGGACAGGGGGGCCCTCTGGGGCCAACGTCCTGACTTTC.